The next 27 T cell receptor beta chains were all read from a single sample in a study of blood T cell repertoires in COVID-19. Sequencing used immunoSEQ multiplex PCR; TCRdb keeps in-frame clones, though not all of them. The sample includes around 190,000 clones, more than 65% of them seen just once. The sample consisted of peripheral blood. The receptors were sampled from a human donor in a cohort sampled during active COVID-19.

V is TRBV5-4 and J is TRBJ2-5; the D is unclear. The ends were cut back, 0 bases at V and 2 bases at J, with 5 bases in the middle. Germline CDR1 is SGHNT and CDR2 is YYREEE (reference sequence). The CDR3 consists of 13 residues. CDR3 loop: CASSLELQETQYF. Here the CDR3 DNA reads TGTGCCAGCAGCTTGGAACTTCAAGAGACCCAGTACTTC.

The chain has TRBV27 and TRBJ2-5, with 9 bases that match TRBD2. J lost 3 bases, V lost 5 bases, and 7 bases had no gene match. The CDR3 is 15 amino acids. Germline V gene data show CDR1 as MNHEY and CDR2 as SMNVEV (reference sequence). CDR3 amino acids: CASSRGSGSEETQYF. The CDR3 DNA reads as TGTGCCAGCAGTAGGGGTAGCGGGAGTGAAGAGACCCAGTACTTC.

The chain has TRBV7-9 and TRBJ2-5; D is perhaps TRBD1 (6 bases). V shed 5 bases and J shed 2 bases, with 27 bases lying between them. Germline V lookup: CDR1 SEHNR, CDR2 FQNEAQ (reference sequence). CDR3 length: 19 residues. The CDR3 is CASSLSIHRDIAPQETQYF. In nucleotides, the CDR3 is TGTGCCAGCAGCCTAAGTATACACCGGGACATCGCACCACAAGAGACCCAGTACTTC.

This rearrangement joins TRBV7-9 to TRBJ2-7; unclear D gene. The V gene lost 3 bases and the J gene lost 6 bases, with 9 bases spanning the gap. The CDR3 runs 12 residues. Germline V gene sequence: CDR1 SEHNR, CDR2 FQNEAQ (reference sequence). CDR3 amino acids: CASSFPASEQYF. CDR3 bases: TGTGCCAGCAGCTTCCCCGCGTCCGAGCAGTACTTC.

The chain links TRBV11-2 to TRBJ2-7; 13 nucleotides match TRBD2. The V segment lost 4 bases and the J segment 2 bases; nucleotides outside the gene matches: 8. This CDR3 region has 17 residues. Germline assignment: CDR1 SGHAT and CDR2 FQNNGV. The chain's CDR3 is CASSWTSGRLRAYEQYF. In DNA, the CDR3 is TGTGCCAGCAGCTGGACTAGCGGGAGACTTAGGGCCTACGAGCAGTACTTC.

This clone was seen a few times. J is TRBJ1-3 and V is TRBV19, with D unresolved. The CDR3 runs 14 residues. Trimming cost V 4 bases and J 2 bases, with 9 bases left between them. Germline V lookup: CDR1 LNHDA, CDR2 SQIVND (reference sequence). The CDR3: CASSSGAAGNTIYF. CDR3 coding DNA: TGTGCCAGTAGTAGCGGAGCAGCTGGAAACACCATATATTTT.

The V and J genes are TRBV6-1 and TRBJ2-7; perhaps TRBD2 as D (6 bases). Looked up from germline, CDR1 is MNHNS and CDR2 is SASEGT. V was cut by 0 bases and J by 4 bases, with 13 bases left in between. This CDR3 contains 15 residues. The CDR3, as DNA: TGTGCCAGCAGTGAAGCGGGAGGTACTCTATACGAGCAGTACTTC. It yields the protein CASSEAGGTLYEQYF.

This rearrangement joins TRBV30 to TRBJ2-1; no clear D gene. V dropped 4 bases and J dropped 3 bases, with 7 bases sitting between them. Germline CDR1 is GTSNPN and CDR2 is SVGIG (reference sequence). This CDR3 spans 12 amino acids. CDR3 sequence reads: CAWNGFYNEQFF. CDR3 nucleotide sequence: TGTGCCTGGAACGGTTTCTACAATGAGCAGTTCTTC.

CDR3 nucleotides: TGTGCCAGCAGTTGGACTAGCGGGAGGCAAGAGACCCAGTACTTC. Translating gives CASSWTSGRQETQYF. The J gene is TRBJ2-5, the V gene TRBV7-6; 14 bases are shared with TRBD2. Germline values: CDR1 SGHVS, CDR2 FNYEAQ. The CDR3 length is 15 residues. The V segment lost 6 bases and the J segment 2 bases; nucleotides outside the gene matches: 2.

The chain employs TRBV28 and TRBJ2-7; D is perhaps TRBD2 (6 bases). The V gene lost 2 bases and the J gene lost 11 bases, with 10 bases spanning the gap. The CDR3 covers 11 residues. The germline gives CDR1 MDHEN, CDR2 SYDVKM. Written as DNA, the CDR3 is TGTGCCAGCAGTTTAATGGGGGAGGAGTACTTC. It is translated as CASSLMGEEYF.

This clone came up once. The chain joins TRBV5-1 to TRBJ2-7; 9 nucleotides align to TRBD1. V was clipped by 0 bases and J by 0 bases; unmatched bases: 4. From germline, CDR1 is SGHRS and CDR2 YFSETQ. The CDR3 runs to 16 residues. The CDR3 nucleotides are TGCGCCAGCAGCTTGGCGGGGACAGGGAGCTCCTACGAGCAGTACTTC. This encodes CASSLAGTGSSYEQYF.

The chain uses TRBV28 and TRBJ1-3; maybe TRBD1 (6 bases). Germline CDR1 and CDR2: MDHEN and SYDVKM. The CDR3 is 15 amino acids. The germline V and J ends were trimmed by 6 bases and 9 bases, with 21 bases remaining between them. This CDR3 reads CASSLPGGLRGTIYF. CDR3 DNA sequence: TGTGCCAGCAGCCTCCCGGGGGGGCTGCGAGGCACCATATATTTT.

This chain uses TRBV28 with TRBJ1-2; D might be TRBD1 (6 bases). The CDR3 sequence is 15 residues long. Germline-derived CDR1 and CDR2 are MDHEN and SYDVKM. V was trimmed by 6 bases and J by 8 bases, leaving 22 bases between them. In DNA form, the CDR3 reads TGTGCCAGCAGACCAATGACAGGCCCAGCGTGGGGCTACACCTTC. This codes for CASRPMTGPAWGYTF.

The chain combines TRBV7-9 with TRBJ2-2; TRBD1 aligns across 8 bases. From germline, CDR1 is SEHNR and CDR2 FQNEAQ (reference sequence). CDR3 size: 16 residues. V lost 2 bases to trimming and J lost 7 bases; unmatched junction nucleotides: 9. CDR3 bases: TGTGCCAGCAGCTTACCCCAGCAGGGGGCGATCGGGGAGCTGTTTTTT. As protein: CASSLPQQGAIGELFF.

This clone was seen a few times. The V and J genes are TRBV27 and TRBJ2-2; 7 bases are shared with TRBD1. Germline assignment: CDR1 MNHEY and CDR2 SMNVEV (reference sequence). CDR3 length equals 16 residues. V dropped 5 bases and J dropped 1; count of bases not matched to a gene: 7. The CDR3 loop reads CASSPGSGGNTGELFF. CDR3 nucleotides: TGTGCCAGCAGTCCCGGGTCAGGGGGGAACACCGGGGAGCTGTTTTTT.

This chain uses TRBV27 with TRBJ2-1, with 7 nucleotides matching TRBD2. CDR1 MNHEY and CDR2 SMNVEV come from the germline V gene (reference sequence). After removal of 0 bases from V and 0 bases from J, the junction contained 8 bases not matched to a gene. CDR3 size: 18 residues. DNA for the CDR3: TGTGCCAGCAGTTTATCGTGGGCTAGCGGAGGCTCCTACAATGAGCAGTTCTTC. This codes for CASSLSWASGGSYNEQFF.

The chain uses TRBV5-1 and TRBJ2-1, with 8 bases matching TRBD1. Germline CDR1 is SGHRS and CDR2 is YFSETQ. The trim removed 5 bases at V and 6 bases at J, leaving 10 bases unmatched. The CDR3 contains 15 residues. The CDR3 loop reads CASSRSGTGFNEQFF. CDR3 coding DNA: TGCGCCAGCAGTCGCTCCGGGACAGGTTTCAATGAGCAGTTCTTC.

This clone was seen only once. V and J are TRBV11-3 and TRBJ1-1; TRBD1 matches at 8 bases. Germline V lookup: CDR1 SGHNT, CDR2 YENEEA. V trimming: 5 bases; J trimming: 8 bases; junction bases outside the gene matches: 13. The CDR3 is 15 amino acids. DNA for the CDR3: TGTGCCAGCAGCGCGTCCGGGACAGGCGCCAGGGAAGCTTTCTTT. Translated, it gives CASSASGTGAREAFF.

The chain combines TRBV27 with TRBJ1-2, with 9 bases lining up with TRBD1. V shed 5 bases, J shed 5 bases, and the junction held 15 bases outside the gene matches. From germline, CDR1 is MNHEY and CDR2 SMNVEV (reference sequence). This CDR3 contains 17 residues. The CDR3 DNA follows: TGTGCCAGCAGTCTAACACAGGGGGCGGGAGTACTGTATGGCTACACCTTC. Translation: CASSLTQGAGVLYGYTF.

This rearrangement joins TRBV5-1 to TRBJ2-3; 8 bases are shared with TRBD2. Looked up from germline, CDR1 is SGHRS and CDR2 is YFSETQ. V lost 1 base, J lost 5 bases, and 9 bases stayed unmatched. The CDR3 totals 16 residues. CDR3 in amino acids: CASSLSGREAQDTQYF. The CDR3 DNA reads TGCGCCAGCAGCTTGTCTGGGCGGGAGGCTCAAGATACGCAGTATTTT.

The chain uses TRBV6-6 and TRBJ1-5; 8 positions match TRBD1. The germline gives CDR1 MNHNY, CDR2 SVGAGI (reference sequence). Germline trimming cut 11 bases from V and 1 base from J; bases unmatched to any gene: 7. The CDR3 loop spans 14 amino acids. The CDR3 DNA is TGTGCCGGAGGACAGGGATGGAGCAATCAGCCCCAGCATTTT. This gives the protein CAGGQGWSNQPQHF.

The chain combines TRBV5-1 with TRBJ1-3; no firm D call. Germline CDR1 SGHRS, CDR2 YFSETQ. The CDR3 is made up of 14 amino acids. V lost 4 bases and J lost 0, with 8 bases in between. CDR3 sequence reads: CASSGGSSGNTIYF. In nucleotides, the CDR3 is TGCGCCAGCAGCGGAGGGAGCTCTGGAAACACCATATATTTT.

This chain links TRBV5-4 with TRBJ1-2, with 8 bases aligning to TRBD1. Trimming at V came to 5 bases and at J to 6 bases, leaving 9 bases not matched to a gene. The CDR3 extends over 14 amino acids. Per the germline V gene, CDR1 is SGHNT and CDR2 is YYREEE (reference sequence). The DNA for the CDR3 is TGTGCCAGCAGGCACGCCGGGACAGGCCATGGCTACACCTTC. It translates to CASRHAGTGHGYTF.

The V call is TRBV19, the J call TRBJ2-7, with D maybe TRBD1 (5 bases). V dropped 5 bases and J dropped 2 bases, with 10 bases sitting between them. This CDR3 is built from 13 residues. Germline assignment: CDR1 LNHDA and CDR2 SQIVND (reference sequence). The CDR3 DNA reads TGTGCCAGTAGTGAAGACAGTACCTACGAGCAGTACTTC. This encodes CASSEDSTYEQYF.

This clone has just a few counts. This rearrangement joins TRBV28 to TRBJ1-5; D unclear. Per the germline V gene, CDR1 is MDHEN and CDR2 is SYDVKM. Trimming took 4 bases from V and 3 from J, leaving 22 bases between them. The CDR3 runs 18 residues. The CDR3 protein is CASSSRHILQESNQPQHF. The CDR3 DNA reads as TGTGCCAGCAGTTCCCGGCACATACTACAAGAATCCAATCAGCCCCAGCATTTT.

The rearrangement uses TRBV5-1 and TRBJ2-5; 14 bases align to TRBD2. The CDR3 is 18 amino acids. The germline V gene has CDR1 SGHRS and CDR2 YFSETQ. V was pared by 5 bases and J by 3 bases, with 12 bases of the junction left unmatched. As DNA, the CDR3 is TGCGCCAGCAGTCAGTGGACTAGCGGGAGGATGGGGGAAGAGACCCAGTACTTC. This sequence encodes CASSQWTSGRMGEETQYF.

The chain couples TRBV28 to TRBJ1-1; maybe TRBD1 (5 bases). This CDR3 has 14 residues. V lost 0 bases, J lost 8 bases, and 13 bases lay in between. The V gene's germline CDR1 is MDHEN and CDR2 SYDVKM. Written as DNA, the CDR3 is TGTGCCAGCAGTTTATGGATAGGGGCTGCGGAAGCTTTCTTT. It codes for CASSLWIGAAEAFF.